This T cell receptor (beta chain) was captured by sequencing in a study of T-cell memory formation after mild COVID-19. Study-level results: Pre-infection memory showed some responding clones, and this suggested that cross-reactive memory joined. Clones that shrank (day 15 to 85) were balanced CD4/CD8, whereas later expanders leaned CD4+.

TCRdb analysed the 5' RACE reads with MiXCR anew, one entry per CDR3 protein. The table has fewer than 550,000 distinct CDR3 sequences, 20% seen once; the top ten hold more than 8%. The CDR3 loop spans 16 amino acids. Germline CDR1 is SGHNT and CDR2 is YENEEA. The V end lost 5 bases, the J end lost 2 bases, and 19 bases lay between the germline ends. About this clonotype itself: The antigen is unknown.

Sequencing used PBMCs or a T cell subset sorted from them (not recorded which). V is TRBV11-3 and J is TRBJ2-7; D might be TRBD1 (6 bases). This clonotype was sampled from an adult woman who had mild COVID-19 (a few samples of this study predate the infection). Cell type and time point are not known. The CDR3 reads CASSRDRTEATYEQYF. CDR3 coding DNA: TGTGCCAGCAGCAGGGACCGGACAGAGGCCACCTACGAGCAGTACTTC.